Following are 12 T cell receptor beta chains from one sample sequenced in a study of cytomegalovirus exposure and HLA in healthy donors. The assay was immunoSEQ multiplex PCR, and TCRdb's table has in-frame clones only and misses some. The data show under 250,000 clones, over 75% seen once. The source material was PBMCs. These receptors were collected from a man younger than 35 in good health and CMV-seropositive.

The V gene is TRBV2, the J gene TRBJ1-5; TRBD1 aligns across 11 bases. J gave up 0 bases and V 8 bases, and 3 bases lay outside the gene matches. The CDR3 covers 15 residues. Germline V gene data show CDR1 as SNHLY and CDR2 as FYNNEI. CDR3 protein: CASGGTGGSNQPQHF. The CDR3 coding sequence is TGTGCCAGCGGAGGGACAGGGGGTAGCAATCAGCCCCAGCATTTT. The variable domain in full, with the rest retrieved from reference TRBV2 and TRBJ1-5, is EPEVTQTPSHQVTQMGQEVILRCVPISNHLYFYWYRQILGQKVEFLVSFYNNEISEKSEIFDDQFSVERPDGSNFTLKIRSTKLEDSAMYFCASGGTGGSNQPQHFGDGTRLSIL.

This chain joins TRBV6-6 and TRBJ2-7, with TRBD1 matching 9 bases. The CDR3 contains 14 residues. Germline-derived CDR1 and CDR2 are MNHNY and SVGAGI (reference sequence). Trimming removed 6 bases from V and 5 bases from J; junction bases left unmatched: 8. As DNA, the CDR3 is TGTGCCAGCAGCTTACCCGGGACAGGGAACGAGCAGTACTTC. It encodes CASSLPGTGNEQYF.

The chain carries TRBV19 and TRBJ1-1, with 7 bases that match TRBD1. V trimming: 5 bases; J trimming: 5 bases; junction bases outside the gene matches: 8. This CDR3 region has 14 residues. Germline V CDR1 and CDR2: LNHDA, SQIVND (reference sequence). Here the CDR3 DNA reads TGTGCCAGTAGTTACGGACAGGTTCGAACTGAAGCTTTCTTT. It is translated as CASSYGQVRTEAFF.

CDR3: CAISRGLNTEAFF. In nucleotides, the CDR3 is TGTGCCATCAGTCGAGGACTGAACACTGAAGCTTTCTTT. V gene TRBV10-3 combines with J gene TRBJ1-1; D ambiguous. The V gene lost 5 bases and the J gene lost 0 bases, with 7 bases spanning the gap. CDR1 is ENHRY and CDR2 is SYGVKD in the germline V gene. The CDR3 runs 13 residues.

The chain combines TRBV7-3 with TRBJ2-3, with D hard to call. V was trimmed by 5 bases and J by 6 bases, leaving 12 bases between them. The CDR3 contains 13 residues. Germline CDR1 is SGHTA and CDR2 is FQGTGA. The CDR3 sequence: CASSPLGEDTQYF. The CDR3, as DNA: TGTGCCAGCAGCCCCCTAGGCGAGGATACGCAGTATTTT. Full variable domain (rest looked up from reference TRBV7-3 and TRBJ2-3): GAGVSQTPSNKVTEKGKYVELRCDPISGHTALYWYRQSLGQGPEFLIYFQGTGAADDSGLPNDRFFAVRPEGSVSTLKIQRTERGDSAVYLCASSPLGEDTQYFGPGTRLTVL.

The gene calls are TRBV4-1 and TRBJ2-1; tentative D call: TRBD2 (6 bases). V shed 1 base and J shed 5 bases, with 21 bases lying between them. The germline gives CDR1 MGHRA, CDR2 YSYEKL. CDR3 length: 18 amino acids. CDR3 sequence (DNA): TGCGCCAGCAGCCAAGGTCGGAGTAAGGGACTGGAAAACAATGAGCAGTTCTTC. Encoded protein: CASSQGRSKGLENNEQFF.

The chain recombines TRBV10-2 with TRBJ2-1, with a tentative D call TRBD1 (6 bases). The germline V gene encodes CDR1 WSHSY and CDR2 SAAADI. Between the trimmed V and J ends, which lost 6 bases and 2 bases, there was a span of 14 bases. This CDR3 has 15 residues. CDR3 protein: CASRLGHLAYNEQFF. For the CDR3, the DNA is TGCGCCAGCAGGCTGGGACATCTAGCCTACAATGAGCAGTTCTTC.

The chain has TRBV2 and TRBJ2-5; TRBD2 agrees at 11 bases. The length of the CDR3 is 14 residues. The J segment lost 3 bases and the V segment lost 10 bases, leaving 7 bases of the junction unmatched. Germline assignment: CDR1 SNHLY and CDR2 FYNNEI. The CDR3 sequence is CATSGTSGEETQYF. In nucleotides, the CDR3 is TGTGCCACCTCCGGGACTAGCGGCGAAGAGACCCAGTACTTC.

V usage is TRBV7-2 and J usage is TRBJ2-1; D gene unclear. The germline V gene encodes CDR1 SGHTA and CDR2 FQGNSA. Trimming removed 1 base at V and 6 bases at J, with 4 bases between. This CDR3 comprises 12 residues. This CDR3 reads CASSLGANEQFF. CDR3 DNA sequence: TGTGCCAGCAGCTTAGGTGCCAATGAGCAGTTCTTC.

This sequence joins TRBV9 and TRBJ2-2; D is uncertain. CDR1 and CDR2 (germline): SGDLS, YYNGEE. Trimming left V 0 bases short and J 6 bases short, with 9 bases between. The CDR3 loop spans 14 amino acids. CDR3 in amino acids: CASSVEAGAGELFF. The CDR3 DNA is TGTGCCAGCAGCGTAGAGGCCGGCGCCGGGGAGCTGTTTTTT.

V is TRBV7-9 and J is TRBJ2-7; D might be TRBD1 (6 bases). CDR1 and CDR2 from the germline V gene are SEHNR and FQNEAQ (reference sequence). This CDR3 is built from 16 residues. Trimming shortened V by 5 bases and J by 0 bases, and 17 bases separated the two germline ends. This chain's CDR3 is CASSLTRGRSSYEQYF. The DNA for the CDR3 is TGTGCCAGCAGCCTTACCAGGGGCCGTAGCTCCTACGAGCAGTACTTC.

The J gene is TRBJ1-5, the V gene TRBV12-5; perhaps TRBD1 as D (5 bases). The CDR3 runs to 14 residues. The germline gives CDR1 LGHNT, CDR2 FRNRAP. The germline V and J ends were trimmed by 6 bases and 0 bases, with 9 bases remaining between them. DNA for the CDR3: TGTGCTAGTGGCTGGGGCAGTAGCAATCAGCCCCAGCATTTT. Amino acid sequence: CASGWGSSNQPQHF. Based on the CDR3 plus reference TRBV12-5 and TRBJ1-5, the full variable domain is DARVTQTPRHKVTEMGQEVTMRCQPILGHNTVFWYRQTMMQGLELLAYFRNRAPLDDSGMPKDRFSAEMPDATLATLKIQPSEPRDSAVYFCASGWGSSNQPQHFGDGTRLSIL.